Listed here are 32 T cell receptor beta chains from one sample, sequenced in a study of identical twins. Each CDR3 protein is one row after TCRdb ran MiXCR on the 5' RACE reads. The sample yields about 690,000 distinct CDR3 sequences, 6.1% seen once. The sequencing sample was made of naive T cells sorted from blood. Receptors were obtained from a man aged 18 to 29 in good health.

This clonotype has more than one count but fewer than ten. The CDR3 region is CASSPPGLQTDTQYF. The CDR3, as DNA: TGTGCCAGCAGTCCGCCGGGACTACAGACGGATACGCAGTATTTT. The chain combines TRBV28 with TRBJ2-3, with 7 bases that match TRBD2. Germline loops: CDR1 MDHEN, CDR2 SYDVKM. CDR3 length: 15 amino acids. J lost 6 bases, V lost 5 bases, and 11 bases had no gene match.

This chain links TRBV12-3 or TRBV12-4 with TRBJ1-1; TRBD1 matches at 9 bases. CDR3 length: 16 residues. The trim removed 5 bases at V and 2 bases at J, leaving 9 bases unmatched. The CDR3 is CASSLTPGQGNTEAFF. CDR3 bases: TGTGCCAGCAGTCTAACCCCGGGACAGGGTAACACTGAAGCTTTCTTT.

This clonotype was found many times. This chain connects TRBV20-1 to TRBJ1-4, with D possibly TRBD1 on 6 matching bases. The V gene's germline CDR1 is DFQATT and CDR2 SNEGSKA (reference sequence). This CDR3 comprises 15 residues. V lost 4 bases, J lost 8 bases, and 20 bases lay in between. For the CDR3, the DNA is TGCAGTGCTACCCGGCGTGGGGGGCCCGGAGAAAAACTGTTTTTT. Residues: CSATRRGGPGEKLFF.

At least ten counts were recorded for this clonotype. The chain combines TRBV4-3 with TRBJ2-3; 9 bases match TRBD2. The J segment lost 6 bases and the V segment lost 0 bases, leaving 4 bases of the junction unmatched. The germline V gene encodes CDR1 LGHNA and CDR2 YSLEER. The CDR3 is 15 residues long. CDR3 nucleotides: TGCGCCAGCAGCCAAGAACGGACTAGCGTTGATACGCAGTATTTT. Translation gives CASSQERTSVDTQYF.

There are many counts of this clonotype. The genes are TRBV6-5 and TRBJ2-7, with 7 positions matching TRBD1. The CDR3 loop spans 13 amino acids. CDR1 MNHEY and CDR2 SVGAGI come from the germline V gene. Trimming took 3 bases from V and 3 from J; bases not matched to a gene: 2. The CDR3 sequence is CASSYAGGYEQYF. The CDR3, as DNA: TGTGCCAGCAGTTATGCAGGGGGCTACGAGCAGTACTTC.

In this sample, this clonotype turned up a few times. The V call is TRBV7-3, the J call TRBJ2-1; no firm D call. The CDR3 totals 14 residues. Trimming pared 2 bases from V and 10 bases from J, leaving 15 bases between. Germline V gives CDR1 SGHTA, CDR2 FQGTGA. CDR3 nucleotides: TGTGCCAGCAGCTTATTTCCGTTGGGTGGAGAGCAGTTCTTC. The encoded protein is CASSLFPLGGEQFF.

V gene TRBV11-2 combines with J gene TRBJ1-5; TRBD1 matches 7 bases. Per germline, CDR1 SGHAT and CDR2 FQNNGV. After removal of 0 bases from V and 3 bases from J, the junction contained 8 bases not matched to a gene. This CDR3 is built from 17 residues. Here the CDR3 DNA reads TGTGCCAGCAGCTTAGAATCCACAGGGGCGCTCAATCAGCCCCAGCATTTT. Translation: CASSLESTGALNQPQHF.

The chain carries TRBV7-9 and TRBJ2-1, with D hard to call. Trimming shortened V by 6 bases and J by 5 bases, and 11 bases separated the two germline ends. The CDR3 sequence is 13 residues long. Per the germline V gene, CDR1 is SEHNR and CDR2 is FQNEAQ (reference sequence). DNA for the CDR3: TGTGCCAGCAGTAGGGCAGCCGACAATGAGCAGTTCTTC. The encoded protein is CASSRAADNEQFF. Based on the CDR3 plus reference TRBV7-9 and TRBJ2-1, the full variable domain is DTGVSQNPRHKITKRGQNVTFRCDPISEHNRLYWYRQTLGQGPEFLTYFQNEAQLEKSRLLSDRFSAERPKGSFSTLEIQRTEQGDSAMYLCASSRAADNEQFFGPGTRLTVL.

As for this clonotype: The final CDR3 position lacks the conserved phenylalanine or tryptophan, pointing to a likely read error. The chain couples TRBV12-3 or TRBV12-4 to TRBJ2-1; 11 positions agree with TRBD2. The V gene end was trimmed by 5 bases and the J gene end by 8 bases; junction bases not matched to a gene: 5. This CDR3 spans 14 amino acids. The CDR3 DNA reads as TGTGCCAGCAGTATACTAGCGGGAGTCGATGAGCAGTTCTAC. It translates to CASSILAGVDEQFY.

This clonotype was found many times. V and J are TRBV29-1 and TRBJ2-4; TRBD1 matches at 8 bases. The CDR3 has 12 residues. CDR1 is SQVTM, CDR2 ANQGSEA, per germline. The V segment lost 5 bases and the J segment 6 bases; nucleotides outside the gene matches: 3. The CDR3 loop is CSVKTGGNIQYF. The CDR3 DNA follows: TGCAGCGTTAAAACAGGGGGAAACATTCAGTACTTC.

This clonotype was counted a single time. The V and J genes are TRBV5-1 and TRBJ1-1; 7 nucleotides agree with TRBD1. This CDR3 has 13 amino acids. Germline V gene sequence: CDR1 SGHRS, CDR2 YFSETQ. Trimming took 5 bases from V and 4 from J; bases not matched to a gene: 5. CDR3 residues: CASSNRGITEAFF. The DNA of the CDR3 is TGCGCCAGCAGTAACAGGGGAATCACTGAAGCTTTCTTT.

This clonotype occurred many times. The CDR3 DNA is TGCAGCGTTGAAGGCCGACGACTAGCGGGGAACACAGATACGCAGTATTTT. Translated: CSVEGRRLAGNTDTQYF. The V and J genes are TRBV29-1 and TRBJ2-3; 11 positions agree with TRBD2. Germline lookup yields CDR1 SQVTM and CDR2 ANQGSEA. V lost 1 base and J lost 2; bases outside the gene matches: 8. The CDR3 totals 17 residues.

The chain employs TRBV7-8 and TRBJ2-1; 7 bases match TRBD2. Trimming removed 1 base from V and 3 bases from J; junction bases left unmatched: 6. CDR1 is SGHVS and CDR2 is FQNEAQ in the germline V gene. This CDR3 has 16 amino acids. The chain's CDR3 is CASSLVRGMHYNEQFF. The CDR3 nucleotides are TGTGCCAGCAGCTTAGTGCGGGGGATGCACTACAATGAGCAGTTCTTC.

At least ten counts were recorded for this clonotype. The CDR3 here is CASSLDTGDTGELFF. The CDR3 coding sequence is TGCGCCAGCAGCTTGGATACAGGGGACACCGGGGAGCTGTTTTTT. The chain employs TRBV5-1 and TRBJ2-2; 7 positions agree with TRBD1. The CDR3 has 15 amino acids. Per the germline V gene, CDR1 is SGHRS and CDR2 is YFSETQ. The V segment lost 0 bases and the J segment 3 bases; nucleotides outside the gene matches: 2.

This clonotype was observed many times. The rearrangement joins TRBV9 to TRBJ2-2; 12 bases agree with TRBD2. This CDR3 spans 15 amino acids. The junction had 4 bases not matched to a gene; V was cut back by 0 bases and J by 10 bases. CDR1 and CDR2 (germline): SGDLS, YYNGEE. The CDR3 region is CASSVGTSGNEELFF. CDR3 bases: TGTGCCAGCAGCGTAGGGACTAGCGGGAACGAGGAGCTGTTTTTT.

This clonotype was seen repeatedly, ten times or more. The CDR3 sequence: CSAKAGTVNEKLFF. DNA of the CDR3: TGCAGCGCCAAAGCCGGGACGGTTAATGAAAAACTGTTTTTT. The V gene is TRBV29-1, the J gene TRBJ1-4; D is perhaps TRBD1 (5 bases). Trimming left V 7 bases short and J 4 bases short, with 16 bases between. The CDR3 totals 14 residues. In germline, CDR1 is SQVTM, CDR2 ANQGSEA.

The chain links TRBV5-1 to TRBJ2-1; 7 bases align to TRBD1. With 4 bases clipped from V and 8 bases from J, the junction kept 9 bases outside the gene matches. This CDR3 has 14 amino acids. Germline CDR1 SGHRS, CDR2 YFSETQ. CDR3 sequence (DNA): TGCGCCAGCAGCAAAGGGGGCGATGTCCATGAGCAGTTCTTC. This codes for CASSKGGDVHEQFF.

Ten or more counts support this clonotype. The rearrangement links TRBV12-3 or TRBV12-4 to TRBJ1-5; the D is unclear. Trimming left V 6 bases short and J 3 bases short, with 9 bases between. The CDR3 covers 13 residues. In nucleotides, the CDR3 is TGTGCCAGCAGCCAACCCCCCAATCAGCCCCAGCATTTT. Translated, it gives CASSQPPNQPQHF.

The rearrangement joins TRBV9 to TRBJ1-1, with TRBD1 as a possible D gene (5 bases). This CDR3 has 14 residues. V lost 0 bases and J lost 10, with 16 bases in between. Germline CDR1 and CDR2: SGDLS and YYNGEE. CDR3 DNA: TGTGCCAGCAGCGTAGAGGGGACCCTGAGGGGAGCTTTCTTT. Translation: CASSVEGTLRGAFF.

This clonotype was seen a few times. The rearrangement links TRBV5-1 to TRBJ2-5; 8 nucleotides agree with TRBD2. Germline CDR1 is SGHRS and CDR2 is YFSETQ. There are 14 residues in the CDR3. V lost 5 bases and J lost 3; bases outside the gene matches: 6. The CDR3 region has the DNA TGCGCCAGCAGTGTAGCGGGGACTGAAGAGACCCAGTACTTC. It translates to CASSVAGTEETQYF.

This clonotype was recorded many times. V and J are TRBV4-2 and TRBJ2-1; 11 nucleotides align to TRBD2. V was pared by 2 bases and J by 4 bases, with 7 bases of the junction left unmatched. Per the germline V gene, CDR1 is LGHNA and CDR2 is YNFKEQ. This CDR3 comprises 17 residues. CDR3 sequence reads: CASSQTLAGGSYNEQFF. CDR3 in DNA: TGTGCCAGCAGCCAAACTCTAGCGGGAGGATCTTACAATGAGCAGTTCTTC.

This clonotype was observed at least ten times. The V gene is TRBV30, the J gene TRBJ2-5; D may be TRBD1 or TRBD2 (5 bases each). Per the germline V gene, CDR1 is GTSNPN and CDR2 is SVGIG (reference sequence). V was cut by 3 bases and J by 2 bases, with 19 bases left in between. The CDR3 is 16 amino acids. For the CDR3, the DNA is TGTGCCTGGAGCACTGGAATAGTTGGGGGACAAGAGACCCAGTACTTC. It is translated as CAWSTGIVGGQETQYF. The full variable domain, in which reference TRBV30 and TRBJ2-5 provide the parts outside the CDR3, is SQTIHQWPATLVQPVGSPLSLECTVEGTSNPNLYWYRQAAGRGLQLLFYSVGIGQISSEVPQNLSASRPQDRQFILSSKKLLLSDSGFYLCAWSTGIVGGQETQYFGPGTRLLVL.

This clonotype has just one count. This sequence joins TRBV7-2 and TRBJ2-3; D call uncertain. The CDR3 consists of 15 residues. Germline CDR1 and CDR2: SGHTA and FQGNSA. Trimming took off 0 bases at V and 6 bases at J, with 13 bases between the two ends. CDR3 in DNA: TGTGCCAGCAGCTTAGCGATCAGCCAGCTGGATACGCAGTATTTT. Translation gives CASSLAISQLDTQYF.

This clonotype showed up just a few times. The V gene is TRBV20-1, the J gene TRBJ1-1, with unresolved D. Germline lookup yields CDR1 DFQATT and CDR2 SNEGSKA (reference sequence). Trimming cost V 0 bases and J 1 base, with 9 bases left between them. This CDR3 is built from 14 residues. CDR3 DNA sequence: TGCAGTGCTAGAGAGACCACACGGAACACTGAAGCTTTCTTT. Its protein is CSARETTRNTEAFF.

This clonotype has only a few counts. This chain connects TRBV19 to TRBJ2-3; the match to TRBD2 covers 12 bases. The CDR3 runs 19 residues. Germline V gene lookup returns CDR1 LNHDA and CDR2 SQIVND (reference sequence). Unmatched junction bases numbered 14, after V lost 6 bases and J lost 1 base. This CDR3 is CASRARATSGGPGTDTQYF. The CDR3 coding sequence is TGTGCCAGTAGGGCGAGGGCGACTAGCGGGGGCCCCGGCACAGATACGCAGTATTTT.

This clonotype was seen a few times. The rearrangement links TRBV9 to TRBJ2-5; 7 nucleotides line up with TRBD1. V lost 4 bases, J lost 3 bases, and 9 bases stayed unmatched. Germline CDR1 SGDLS, CDR2 YYNGEE. The CDR3 extends over 15 amino acids. This CDR3 reads CASSSSSGTEETQYF. The CDR3 coding sequence is TGTGCCAGCAGCTCATCATCCGGGACAGAAGAGACCCAGTACTTC.

The gene calls are TRBV2 and TRBJ2-3; 12 positions agree with TRBD2. Trimming took 7 bases from V and 5 from J; bases not matched to a gene: 13. In germline, CDR1 is SNHLY, CDR2 FYNNEI. The CDR3 is 17 amino acids. The CDR3 DNA sequence: TGTGCCAGCAACAGGCTAGCGGGAGGGCCAAAAGTAGATACGCAGTATTTT. Amino acid sequence: CASNRLAGGPKVDTQYF.

In this sample, this clonotype turned up many times. This chain links TRBV20-1 with TRBJ1-5, with a tentative D call TRBD1 (5 bases). V was shortened by 2 bases and J by 5 bases, with 10 bases between the two germline ends. Germline loops: CDR1 DFQATT, CDR2 SNEGSKA (reference sequence). The CDR3 loop spans 13 amino acids. This CDR3 reads CSARQGGDQPQHF. DNA for the CDR3: TGCAGTGCTAGACAGGGCGGGGATCAGCCCCAGCATTTT.

The CDR3: CAWSQSTDTQYF. CDR3 DNA: TGTGCCTGGAGTCAGAGCACAGATACGCAGTATTTT. This chain connects TRBV30 to TRBJ2-3, with D unclear. The V gene lost 2 bases and the J gene lost 0 bases, with 3 bases spanning the gap. CDR1 is GTSNPN and CDR2 is SVGIG in the germline V gene (reference sequence). The CDR3 has 12 residues.

This clonotype was counted ten times or more. In DNA, the CDR3 is TGCAGTGCTGTCGTCGCTTACGAGCAGTACTTC. Translating it yields CSAVVAYEQYF. V gene TRBV20-1 combines with J gene TRBJ2-7; no firm D call. The germline CDR1 and CDR2 sequences are DFQATT and SNEGSKA (reference sequence). The CDR3 extends over 11 amino acids. V shed 5 bases and J shed 4 bases, with 9 bases lying between them.

This clonotype has just a few counts. This chain uses TRBV3-1 with TRBJ1-2, with a weak D call TRBD1 (6 bases). This CDR3 is 13 amino acids long. Per germline, CDR1 LGHDT and CDR2 YNNKEL (reference sequence). V gave up 3 bases and J gave up 5 bases, with 10 bases separating them. The DNA for the CDR3 is TGTGCCAGCAGCCAGGGAAGGGGGTATGGCTACACCTTC. Its translation: CASSQGRGYGYTF.

This chain joins TRBV29-1 and TRBJ2-5; TRBD2 might be the D (5 bases). CDR1 and CDR2 from the germline V gene are SQVTM and ANQGSEA. Trimming pared 5 bases from V and 3 bases from J, leaving 7 bases between. This CDR3 is 11 amino acids long. As DNA, the CDR3 is TGCAGCGTTAGGGAGAAAGAGACCCAGTACTTC. Its translation is CSVREKETQYF.